Listed here are 9 T cell receptor beta chains from one sample, sequenced in a study of blood T cell repertoires in COVID-19. Sequencing was performed with immunoSEQ multiplex PCR; in TCRdb, only in-frame clones are kept and a portion is missing. The sample records about 140,000 clones, approximately 80% being singletons. The sample was peripheral blood. The origin of the receptors is a man aged 55 to 69 with active or convalescent COVID-19.

This chain connects TRBV15 to TRBJ2-5, with a weak D call TRBD2 (7 bases). The germline V gene has CDR1 LNHNV and CDR2 YYDKDF (reference sequence). This CDR3 contains 16 residues. V shed 6 bases and J shed 0 bases, with 17 bases lying between them. CDR3 sequence: CATRAARGGNQETQYF. In nucleotides, the CDR3 is TGTGCCACCAGAGCGGCGAGGGGGGGGAACCAAGAGACCCAGTACTTC.

The CDR3 bases are TGTGCCAGCTCACCGCGGACAGGGGGCGACTCTGGAAACACCATATATTTT. This sequence encodes CASSPRTGGDSGNTIYF. The chain couples TRBV18 to TRBJ1-3, with 11 bases fitting TRBD1. Germline V gene data show CDR1 as KGHSH and CDR2 as LQKENI. CDR3 length equals 17 residues. The V segment lost 3 bases and the J segment 0 bases; nucleotides outside the gene matches: 4.

V and J are TRBV11-2 and TRBJ1-6; D is unclear. There are 14 residues in the CDR3. The ends were cut back, 0 bases at V and 7 bases at J, with 7 bases in the middle. CDR1 and CDR2 (germline): SGHAT, FQNNGV. The CDR3 sequence: CASSLDFGNSPLHF. The CDR3 DNA follows: TGTGCCAGCAGCTTAGACTTCGGGAATTCACCCCTCCACTTT. The full variable domain, rest sourced from reference TRBV11-2 and TRBJ1-6, is EAGVAQSPRYKIIEKRQSVAFWCNPISGHATLYWYQQILGQGPKLLIQFQNNGVVDDSQLPKDRFSAERLKGVDSTLKIQPAKLEDSAVYLCASSLDFGNSPLHFGNGTRLTVT.

The rearrangement joins TRBV7-8 to TRBJ1-1, with no clear D. This CDR3 is 14 amino acids long. Germline CDR1 is SGHVS and CDR2 is FQNEAQ. V was clipped by 5 bases and J by 0 bases, with 10 bases between them. The CDR3 loop reads CASSQRRMNTEAFF. The CDR3 DNA follows: TGTGCCAGCAGCCAGAGAAGAATGAACACTGAAGCTTTCTTT.

The gene calls are TRBV7-8 and TRBJ1-1; 9 bases align to TRBD1. This CDR3 region has 16 residues. Germline CDR1 reads SGHVS; CDR2 reads FQNEAQ. V was pared by 5 bases and J by 2 bases, with 9 bases of the junction left unmatched. The CDR3 protein is CASSDRTGVGNTEAFF. CDR3 bases: TGTGCCAGCAGCGACCGGACAGGGGTTGGAAACACTGAAGCTTTCTTT.

J is TRBJ1-4 and V is TRBV27; 7 bases are shared with TRBD1. The V gene's germline CDR1 is MNHEY and CDR2 SMNVEV (reference sequence). CDR3 length equals 15 residues. V was clipped by 4 bases and J by 4 bases; unmatched bases: 6. CDR3 bases: TGTGCCAGCAGTTCCTTGGGACAGAATAATGAAAAACTGTTTTTT. It codes for CASSSLGQNNEKLFF.

In DNA form, the CDR3 reads TGTGCCAGCAGCTCCTTCGGGGAGCGAGCTTTCTTT. Protein: CASSSFGERAFF. The chain joins TRBV7-9 to TRBJ1-1; D is unresolved. Trimming left V 4 bases short and J 10 bases short, with 13 bases between. The germline gives CDR1 SEHNR, CDR2 FQNEAQ (reference sequence). The length of the CDR3 is 12 residues.

The chain combines TRBV10-3 with TRBJ1-1, with 8 bases aligning to TRBD1. The trim removed 7 bases at V and 0 bases at J, leaving 4 bases unmatched. The germline gives CDR1 ENHRY, CDR2 SYGVKD. This CDR3 region has 14 residues. The CDR3 DNA sequence: TGTGCCATCAAACAGGGGGAGATGAACACTGAAGCTTTCTTT. Translation gives CAIKQGEMNTEAFF.

The chain employs TRBV7-8 and TRBJ1-4; D remains unclear. The V end lost 1 base, the J end lost 8 bases, and 11 bases lay between the germline ends. Germline assignment: CDR1 SGHVS and CDR2 FQNEAQ. This CDR3 has 14 residues. The CDR3 nucleotides read TGTGCCAGCAGCTTAGGAGGCGCTTGGGAAAAACTGTTTTTT. Its translation is CASSLGGAWEKLFF. Looking up the rest from reference TRBV7-8 and TRBJ1-4 gives the full variable domain: GAGVSQSPRYKVAKRGQDVALRCDPISGHVSLFWYQQALGQGPEFLTYFQNEAQLDKSGLPSDRFFAERPEGSVSTLKIQRTQQEDSAVYLCASSLGGAWEKLFFGSGTQLSVL.